This is a list of T cell receptor beta chains from one sample in a study of B cell selection in AIRE deficiency. Sequencing used immunoSEQ multiplex PCR; TCRdb keeps in-frame clones, though not all of them. The repertoire holds roughly 23,000 clones, with around 90% as singletons. Sequences were obtained from CD4+CD25+ Tregs sorted from PBMCs. All receptors come from a human donor in good health. Both conserved end residues are part of each CDR3. Fields, in order: V gene, clone size, CDR3 protein. Rows give clone size only sometimes, using once, few, many, or a class for an expanded clone.

V: TRBV7-9
size: -
CDR3: CASSSRGDYGYTF

V: TRBV6-6
size: few
CDR3: CASSRGTYEQYF

V: TRBV5-3
size: -
CDR3: CASSSTGGFYEQYF

V: TRBV18
size: -
CDR3: CASSPPLAGQETQYF

V: TRBV29-1
size: -
CDR3: CSVEDPGQGFPYEQYF

V: TRBV2
size: -
CDR3: CASTPSTRHNSNYGYTF

V: TRBV19
size: -
CDR3: CASTRLAGTGELFF

V: TRBV5-5
size: -
CDR3: CASSWTENYGYTF

V: TRBV6-1
size: -
CDR3: CASKVGAGYRYEQYF

V: TRBV5-1
size: -
CDR3: CASTAGGPGSKNIQYF

V: TRBV6-1
size: -
CDR3: CASHRRPINTEAFF

V: TRBV7-9
size: -
CDR3: CASSFERSGLSYNEQFF

V: TRBV6-6
size: -
CDR3: CASSRQGNTEAFF

V: TRBV6-6
size: -
CDR3: CASSYSLAYSYEQYF

V: TRBV7-2
size: -
CDR3: CASSRGLVEQFF

V: TRBV4-2
size: -
CDR3: CASSHASGRALWSDTQYF

V: TRBV4-2
size: -
CDR3: CASSQAWGGASETQYF

V: TRBV6-5
size: -
CDR3: CASVGGGSYEQYF

V: TRBV21-1
size: -
CDR3: CASSKASRGASTGELFF

V: TRBV2
size: -
CDR3: CASTESGNEQYF

V: TRBV9
size: -
CDR3: CASSVESGAGELFF

V: TRBV7-9
size: -
CDR3: CASSSPGQGAYEQYF

V: TRBV19
size: -
CDR3: CASAEMRDGYTF

V: TRBV10-3
size: -
CDR3: CAISGQRSNQPQHF

V: TRBV6-6
size: -
CDR3: CASSYEQKDNQPQHF

V: TRBV13
size: -
CDR3: CASSLMREQFF

V: TRBV7-9
size: -
CDR3: CASSLNYYEQYF

V: TRBV27
size: -
CDR3: CASSLWGETQYF

V: TRBV5-1
size: -
CDR3: CASSLEVGGITQYF

V: TRBV5-5
size: -
CDR3: CASTGRGPLDYGYTF

V: TRBV12-5
size: -
CDR3: CASGSAGVETQYF

V: TRBV28
size: -
CDR3: CASSLARLAGLREQFF

V: TRBV5-6
size: -
CDR3: CASSLGTGGLGYGYTF

V: TRBV7-2
size: -
CDR3: CASSFSGTGLNEQFF

V: TRBV6-5
size: -
CDR3: CASSYSPGPYEQYF

V: TRBV19
size: once
CDR3: CASSIREETQYF

V: TRBV2
size: -
CDR3: CASEGTGDTGELFF

V: TRBV5-1
size: once
CDR3: CASSLGTYDTDTQYF

V: TRBV6-4
size: -
CDR3: CASSRTPNTGELFF

V: TRBV7-2
size: -
CDR3: CASSPAFRTDTQYF

V: TRBV29-1
size: -
CDR3: CSVEAHDWGTSYGTDTQYF

V: TRBV10-2
size: -
CDR3: CASRPGGLTYEQYF

V: TRBV6-5
size: once
CDR3: CASRSTGTSTNEQFF

V: TRBV6-8
size: -
CDR3: CASSYAGDTDTQYF

V: TRBV7-2
size: -
CDR3: CASSLGPTYYGYTF

V: TRBV6-5
size: -
CDR3: CASSYGEDQYGYTF

V: TRBV29-1
size: -
CDR3: CSGRGASIGTQYF

V: TRBV7-3
size: once
CDR3: CASSTGTRGETQYF

V: TRBV11-2
size: -
CDR3: CASSLRGFSGNTIYF

V: TRBV19
size: -
CDR3: CASTSGGLNTEAFF

V: TRBV30
size: -
CDR3: CAWRVTGTGEKLFF

V: TRBV21-1
size: -
CDR3: CASSKGRLGLDEQFF

V: TRBV11-2
size: -
CDR3: CASSSGPISYEQYF